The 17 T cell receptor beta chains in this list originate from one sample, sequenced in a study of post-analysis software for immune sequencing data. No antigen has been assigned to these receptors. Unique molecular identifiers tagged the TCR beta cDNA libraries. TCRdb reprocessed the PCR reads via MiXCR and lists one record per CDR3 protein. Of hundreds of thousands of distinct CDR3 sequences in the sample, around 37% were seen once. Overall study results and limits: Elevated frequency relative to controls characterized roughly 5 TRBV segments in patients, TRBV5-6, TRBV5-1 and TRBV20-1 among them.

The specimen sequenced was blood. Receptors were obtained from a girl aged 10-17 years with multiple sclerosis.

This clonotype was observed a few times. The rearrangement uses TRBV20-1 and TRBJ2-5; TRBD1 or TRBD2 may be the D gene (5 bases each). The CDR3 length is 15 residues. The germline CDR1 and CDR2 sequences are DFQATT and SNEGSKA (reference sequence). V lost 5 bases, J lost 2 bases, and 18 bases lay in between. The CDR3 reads CSAPHPQGVQETQYF. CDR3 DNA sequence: TGCAGTGCTCCGCACCCTCAGGGAGTGCAAGAGACCCAGTACTTC.

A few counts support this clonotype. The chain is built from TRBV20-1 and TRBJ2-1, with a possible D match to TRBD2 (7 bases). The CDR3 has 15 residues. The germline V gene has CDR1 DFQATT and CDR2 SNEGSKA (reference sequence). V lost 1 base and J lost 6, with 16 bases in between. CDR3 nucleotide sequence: TGCAGTGCTAGAGGCTTGAGGGGGGGCCTCAATGAGCAGTTCTTC. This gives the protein CSARGLRGGLNEQFF.

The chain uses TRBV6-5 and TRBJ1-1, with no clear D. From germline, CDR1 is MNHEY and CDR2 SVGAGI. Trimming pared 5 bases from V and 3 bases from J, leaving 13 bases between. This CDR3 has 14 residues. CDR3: CASSRDQRDTEAFF. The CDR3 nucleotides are TGTGCCAGCAGTCGCGACCAGCGTGACACTGAAGCTTTCTTT.

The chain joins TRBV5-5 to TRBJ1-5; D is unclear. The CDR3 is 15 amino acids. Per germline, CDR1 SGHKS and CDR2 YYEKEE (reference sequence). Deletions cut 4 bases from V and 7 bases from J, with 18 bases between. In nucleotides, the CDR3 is TGTGCCAGCAGCCTTGATATGTGGGAGACCCAGCCCCAGCATTTT. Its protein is CASSLDMWETQPQHF.

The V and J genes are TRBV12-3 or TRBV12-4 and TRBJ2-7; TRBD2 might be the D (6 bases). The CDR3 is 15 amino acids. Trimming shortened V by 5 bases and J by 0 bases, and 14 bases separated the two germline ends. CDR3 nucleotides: TGTGCCAGCAGTCTTTCCCGGGGGAGCTCCTACGAGCAGTACTTC. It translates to CASSLSRGSSYEQYF.

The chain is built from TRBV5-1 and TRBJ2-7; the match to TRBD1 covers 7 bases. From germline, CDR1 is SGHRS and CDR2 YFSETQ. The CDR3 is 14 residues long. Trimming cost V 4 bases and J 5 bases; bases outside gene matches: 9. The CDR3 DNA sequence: TGCGCCAGCAGCCCCGGGACAGTCGGAGACGAGCAGTACTTC. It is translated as CASSPGTVGDEQYF.

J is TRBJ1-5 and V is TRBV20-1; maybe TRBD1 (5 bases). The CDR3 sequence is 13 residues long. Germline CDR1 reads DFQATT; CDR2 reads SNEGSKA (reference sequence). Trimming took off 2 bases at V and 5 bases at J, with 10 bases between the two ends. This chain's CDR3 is CSARQRGDQPQHF. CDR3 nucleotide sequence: TGCAGTGCTAGACAAAGGGGAGATCAGCCCCAGCATTTT.

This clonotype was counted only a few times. Here the CDR3 reads CASSFLAGGPDEQFF. The CDR3 DNA is TGCGCCAGCAGCTTTCTAGCGGGGGGGCCGGATGAGCAGTTCTTC. This rearrangement joins TRBV5-1 to TRBJ2-1, with 12 bases matching TRBD2. Germline CDR1 and CDR2: SGHRS and YFSETQ. V was clipped by 2 bases and J by 8 bases; unmatched bases: 5. The CDR3 is 15 residues long. Together with reference TRBV5-1 and TRBJ2-1, the CDR3 gives the full variable domain: KAGVTQTPRYLIKTRGQQVTLSCSPISGHRSVSWYQQTPGQGLQFLFEYFSETQRNKGNFPGRFSGRQFSNSRSEMNVSTLELGDSALYLCASSFLAGGPDEQFFGPGTRLTVL.

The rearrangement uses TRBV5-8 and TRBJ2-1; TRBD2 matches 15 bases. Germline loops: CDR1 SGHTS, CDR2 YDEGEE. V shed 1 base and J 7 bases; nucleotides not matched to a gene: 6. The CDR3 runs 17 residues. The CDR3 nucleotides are TGTGCCAGCAGCTTGAGCCGGACTAGCGGGGGGGTTAATGAGCAGTTCTTC. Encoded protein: CASSLSRTSGGVNEQFF.

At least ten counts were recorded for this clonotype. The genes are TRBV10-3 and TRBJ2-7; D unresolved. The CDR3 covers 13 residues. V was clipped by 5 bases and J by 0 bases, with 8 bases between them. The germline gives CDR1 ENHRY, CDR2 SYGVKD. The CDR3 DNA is TGTGCCATCAGTCCTGACACCTCCTACGAGCAGTACTTC. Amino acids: CAISPDTSYEQYF.

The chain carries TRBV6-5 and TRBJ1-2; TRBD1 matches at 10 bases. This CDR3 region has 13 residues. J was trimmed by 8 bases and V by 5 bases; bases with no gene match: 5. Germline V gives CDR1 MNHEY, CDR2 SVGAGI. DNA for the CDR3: TGTGCCAGCAGTCTTGGGACAGGGGACGGCTACACCTTC. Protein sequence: CASSLGTGDGYTF.

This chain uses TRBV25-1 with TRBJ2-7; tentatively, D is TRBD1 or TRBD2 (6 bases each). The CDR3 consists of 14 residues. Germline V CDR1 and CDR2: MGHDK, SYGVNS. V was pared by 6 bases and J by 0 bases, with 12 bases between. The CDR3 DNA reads TGTGCCAGCAGCGCCGGGGGCTACTCCTACGAGCAGTACTTC. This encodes CASSAGGYSYEQYF.

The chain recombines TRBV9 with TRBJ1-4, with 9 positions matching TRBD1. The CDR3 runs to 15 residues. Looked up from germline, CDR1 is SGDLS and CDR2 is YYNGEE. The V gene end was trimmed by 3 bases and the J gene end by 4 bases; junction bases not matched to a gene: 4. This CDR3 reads CASSGGQGYNEKLFF. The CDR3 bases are TGTGCCAGCAGCGGGGGACAGGGCTATAATGAAAAACTGTTTTTT.

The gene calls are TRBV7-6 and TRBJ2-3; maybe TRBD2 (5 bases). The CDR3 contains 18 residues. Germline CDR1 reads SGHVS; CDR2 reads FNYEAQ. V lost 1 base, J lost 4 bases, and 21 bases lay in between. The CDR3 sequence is CASSLESIAGMRADTQYF. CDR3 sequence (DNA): TGTGCCAGCAGCTTAGAGTCGATAGCCGGGATGAGGGCAGATACGCAGTATTTT.

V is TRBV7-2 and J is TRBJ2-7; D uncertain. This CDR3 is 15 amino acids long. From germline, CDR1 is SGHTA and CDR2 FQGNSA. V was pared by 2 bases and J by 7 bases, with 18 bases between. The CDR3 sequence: CASSLTNLGIDEQYF. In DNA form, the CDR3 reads TGTGCCAGCAGCTTAACAAACCTGGGTATCGATGAGCAGTACTTC.

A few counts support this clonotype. Here the CDR3 reads CSAAPGAFYGYTF. Written as DNA, the CDR3 is TGCAGTGCAGCTCCAGGGGCTTTCTATGGCTACACCTTC. The rearrangement links TRBV20-1 to TRBJ1-2; tentative D call: TRBD1 (6 bases). Trimming left V 6 bases short and J 4 bases short, with 15 bases between. This CDR3 is built from 13 residues. Germline loops: CDR1 DFQATT, CDR2 SNEGSKA (reference sequence).

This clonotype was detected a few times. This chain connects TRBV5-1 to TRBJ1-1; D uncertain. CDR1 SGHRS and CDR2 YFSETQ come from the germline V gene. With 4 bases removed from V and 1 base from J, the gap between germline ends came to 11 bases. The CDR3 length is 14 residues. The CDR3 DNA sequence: TGCGCCAGCAGCAGGGCTTCTGGGAACACTGAAGCTTTCTTT. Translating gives CASSRASGNTEAFF.